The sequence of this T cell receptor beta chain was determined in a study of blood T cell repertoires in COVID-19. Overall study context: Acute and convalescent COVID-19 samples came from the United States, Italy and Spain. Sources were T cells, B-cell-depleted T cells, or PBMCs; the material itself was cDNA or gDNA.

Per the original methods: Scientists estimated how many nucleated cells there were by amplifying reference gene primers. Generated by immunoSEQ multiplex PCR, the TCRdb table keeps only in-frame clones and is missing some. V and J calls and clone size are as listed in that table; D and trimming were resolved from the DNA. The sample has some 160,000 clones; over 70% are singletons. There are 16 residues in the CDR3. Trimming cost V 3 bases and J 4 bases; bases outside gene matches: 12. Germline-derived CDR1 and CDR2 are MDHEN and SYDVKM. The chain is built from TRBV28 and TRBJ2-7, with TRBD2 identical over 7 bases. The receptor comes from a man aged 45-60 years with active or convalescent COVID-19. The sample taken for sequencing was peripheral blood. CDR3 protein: CASSFGGWGGTYEQYF. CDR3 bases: TGTGCCAGCAGTTTCGGAGGGTGGGGGGGGACTTACGAGCAGTACTTC.